This T cell receptor (beta chain) was sequenced in a study of technical replicates of blood from a handful of donors. Sequenced by immunoSEQ multiplex PCR; TCRdb stores in-frame clones only, minus some. The sample records roughly 76,000 clones, 86% being singletons. Looked up from germline, CDR1 is MNHEY and CDR2 is SMNVEV (reference sequence). V lost 0 bases and J lost 4; bases outside the gene matches: 2. The CDR3 runs to 14 residues. V and J are TRBV27 and TRBJ1-2; 7 positions match TRBD1. This TCR was sampled from a human donor in good health. Some clones in this sample may be carry-over from other donors' samples. Sequences were obtained from PBMCs. The CDR3 region has the DNA TGTGCCAGCAGTTTATCGTCAGGGGGCTATGGCTACACCTTC. It specifies CASSLSSGGYGYTF.